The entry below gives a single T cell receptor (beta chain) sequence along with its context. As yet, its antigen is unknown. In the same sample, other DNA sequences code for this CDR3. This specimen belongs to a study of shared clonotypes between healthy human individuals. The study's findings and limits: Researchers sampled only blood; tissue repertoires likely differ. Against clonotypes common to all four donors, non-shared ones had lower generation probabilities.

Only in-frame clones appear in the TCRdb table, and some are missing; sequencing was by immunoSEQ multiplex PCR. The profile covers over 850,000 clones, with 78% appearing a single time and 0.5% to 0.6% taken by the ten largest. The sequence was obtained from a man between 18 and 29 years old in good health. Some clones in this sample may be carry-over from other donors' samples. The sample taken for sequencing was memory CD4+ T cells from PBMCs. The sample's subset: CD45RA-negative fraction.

In DNA form, the CDR3 reads TGTGCCTGGAGTCCCTTCTCCGGAAACACCATATATTTT. Protein product: CAWSPFSGNTIYF. The chain couples TRBV30 to TRBJ1-3, with D hard to call. Germline loops: CDR1 GTSNPN, CDR2 SVGIG (reference sequence). There are 13 residues in the CDR3. The V end was cut by 2 bases, the J end by 4 bases, with 9 bases between.